Presented here are 19 T cell receptor beta chains from one specimen sequenced in a study of cytomegalovirus exposure and HLA in healthy donors. Both 60 Vbeta primers and 13 Jbeta primers went into the PCR. Clones were read by immunoSEQ multiplex PCR, and TCRdb kept only the in-frame ones, dropping some. The sample contains approximately 97,000 clones, approximately 80% of which appear only once. The specimen sequenced was PBMCs. These receptor sequences come from a male donor in good health and CMV-seropositive.

This rearrangement joins TRBV7-9 to TRBJ1-1; the D gene is possibly TRBD1 (6 bases). This CDR3 is 14 amino acids long. Germline assignment: CDR1 SEHNR and CDR2 FQNEAQ (reference sequence). Trimming removed 4 bases at V and 1 base at J, with 10 bases between. DNA for the CDR3: TGTGCCAGCAGCTCATCGACAGGGAACACTGAAGCTTTCTTT. It codes for CASSSSTGNTEAFF.

This clone was seen only a few times. The same CDR3 arises from other DNA sequences in this sample as well. The gene calls are TRBV25-1 and TRBJ1-6; D uncertain. There are 12 residues in the CDR3. CDR1 and CDR2 (germline): MGHDK, SYGVNS. V gave up 5 bases and J gave up 6 bases, with 5 bases separating them. This chain's CDR3 is CASSRANSPLHF. The CDR3 DNA reads TGTGCCAGCAGTAGAGCTAATTCACCCCTCCACTTT.

This chain uses TRBV2 with TRBJ2-7; 7 bases map to TRBD2. The V gene's germline CDR1 is SNHLY and CDR2 FYNNEI. The CDR3 totals 13 residues. Trimming took 6 bases from V and 6 from J; bases not matched to a gene: 8. CDR3 sequence reads: CASSLRGGLEQYF. In nucleotides, the CDR3 is TGTGCCAGCAGCCTCCGGGGAGGGCTCGAGCAGTACTTC.

V is TRBV18 and J is TRBJ1-4, with 7 nucleotides matching TRBD1. J lost 0 bases, V lost 0 bases, and 7 bases had no gene match. CDR3 length: 18 residues. Germline V gene data show CDR1 as KGHSH and CDR2 as LQKENI. Here the CDR3 reads CASSPPQGQFSTNEKLFF. The CDR3 DNA is TGTGCCAGCTCACCACCTCAGGGACAGTTCTCAACTAATGAAAAACTGTTTTTT.

This chain links TRBV6-5 with TRBJ1-1, with 7 bases fitting TRBD1. The CDR3 contains 14 residues. Per germline, CDR1 MNHEY and CDR2 SVGAGI. Germline trimming cut 5 bases from V and 0 bases from J; bases unmatched to any gene: 3. The CDR3: CASSTGTVNTEAFF. The CDR3 DNA is TGTGCCAGCAGTACCGGGACAGTGAACACTGAAGCTTTCTTT.

This clone was seen ten or more times. This rearrangement joins TRBV6-1 to TRBJ1-1; D gene unclear. The CDR3 covers 11 residues. CDR1 and CDR2 from the germline V gene are MNHNS and SASEGT. Trimming took off 5 bases at V and 7 bases at J, with 8 bases between the two ends. The DNA for the CDR3 is TGTGCCAGCAGTAACATCCGTGAAGCTTTCTTT. It specifies CASSNIREAFF.

This clone was recorded only once. The gene calls are TRBV5-6 and TRBJ1-5; no clear D gene. This CDR3 contains 15 residues. Germline CDR1 reads SGHDT; CDR2 reads YYEEEE. Trimming took off 1 base at V and 5 bases at J, with 13 bases between the two ends. The CDR3 DNA reads as TGTGCCAGCAGCTTGTACGGGGAGAGGGATCAGCCCCAGCATTTT. It translates to CASSLYGERDQPQHF.

J is TRBJ1-1 and V is TRBV10-1, with D perhaps TRBD1 (5 bases). Germline V gene data show CDR1 as WNHNN and CDR2 as SYGVQD (reference sequence). This CDR3 region has 14 residues. V lost 10 bases and J lost 0, with 15 bases in between. The CDR3 region is CANSLRQLNTEAFF. For the CDR3, the DNA is TGCGCCAATTCTTTACGACAGTTGAACACTGAAGCTTTCTTT.

The chain recombines TRBV6-1 with TRBJ1-1; D unresolved. There are 11 residues in the CDR3. V shed 8 bases and J shed 6 bases, with 10 bases lying between them. Germline CDR1 MNHNS, CDR2 SASEGT. The CDR3 bases are TGTGCCAGCTCGGCGGAGGCTGAAGCTTTCTTT. Translated: CASSAEAEAFF.

This clone was observed once. The chain joins TRBV5-4 to TRBJ2-2, with TRBD2 identical over 10 bases. The CDR3 is made up of 17 amino acids. Losses at the gene ends were 4 bases for V and 6 bases for J; bases not matched to a gene: 12. Germline assignment: CDR1 SGHNT and CDR2 YYREEE (reference sequence). The CDR3 bases are TGTGCCAGCAGCCCACCTGCGCTAGCGGGGGCGGCCGGGGAGCTGTTTTTT. Its protein is CASSPPALAGAAGELFF.

The chain combines TRBV6-1 with TRBJ2-3; tentatively, D is TRBD2 (6 bases). V lost 7 bases and J lost 6, with 14 bases in between. The CDR3 loop spans 13 amino acids. Germline V gene lookup returns CDR1 MNHNS and CDR2 SASEGT. The DNA of the CDR3 is TGTGCCAGCAAGGGACTCATCCGGGATACGCAGTATTTT. It specifies CASKGLIRDTQYF.

The gene calls are TRBV2 and TRBJ2-7, with 11 positions matching TRBD1. With V trimmed by 7 bases and J by 3 bases, 5 bases remained unmatched. The CDR3 contains 14 residues. Germline CDR1 SNHLY, CDR2 FYNNEI. CDR3 DNA: TGTGCCAGCACCCGGGACAGGGGGTACTACGAGCAGTACTTC. Amino acids: CASTRDRGYYEQYF.

Only a few counts were recorded for this clone. The CDR3 DNA sequence: TGTGCCAGCAGCCTGACTAGCGGGGGAGAATACGAGCAGTACTTC. It translates to CASSLTSGGEYEQYF. The V gene is TRBV7-9, the J gene TRBJ2-7; TRBD2 matches 12 bases. CDR1 and CDR2 from the germline V gene are SEHNR and FQNEAQ (reference sequence). The CDR3 covers 15 residues. Trimming took 5 bases from V and 4 from J; bases not matched to a gene: 6.

This clone showed up just once. V usage is TRBV7-2 and J usage is TRBJ2-5; 9 bases are shared with TRBD1. The J call may not be correct, given that the DNA end is closer to TRBJ2-7. The CDR3 loop spans 14 amino acids. Germline assignment: CDR1 SGHTA and CDR2 FQGNSA. This chain's CDR3 is CASSPPGQGYEQYF. DNA for the CDR3: TGTGCCAGCAGCCCCCCGGGACAGGGCTACGAGCAGTACTTC.

The chain combines TRBV5-4 with TRBJ1-4; tentatively, D is TRBD1 (6 bases). The V gene's germline CDR1 is SGHNT and CDR2 YYREEE (reference sequence). This CDR3 is built from 15 residues. V lost 4 bases to trimming and J lost 0 bases, with 10 bases between them. The CDR3 DNA reads TGTGCCAGCAGCAGGACAGCCTCAACTAATGAAAAACTGTTTTTT. It yields the protein CASSRTASTNEKLFF.

This chain joins TRBV2 and TRBJ1-4; tentative D call: TRBD1 (6 bases). Germline V gene data show CDR1 as SNHLY and CDR2 as FYNNEI. The CDR3 contains 14 residues. V was trimmed by 2 bases and J by 3 bases, leaving 7 bases between them. This CDR3 is CASSEQGPNEKLFF. In DNA form, the CDR3 reads TGTGCCAGCAGTGAACAGGGGCCTAATGAAAAACTGTTTTTT.

V and J are TRBV4-1 and TRBJ1-3; 9 nucleotides line up with TRBD1. The CDR3 runs 19 residues. The germline CDR1 and CDR2 sequences are MGHRA and YSYEKL. Unmatched junction bases numbered 13, after V lost 4 bases and J lost 0 bases. The CDR3 is CASSRPKGTGPSSGNTIYF. CDR3 coding DNA: TGCGCCAGCAGCCGTCCAAAGGGGACAGGGCCAAGCTCTGGAAACACCATATATTTT.

The V gene is TRBV7-9, the J gene TRBJ1-1; D is possibly TRBD1 (5 bases). Deletions cut 8 bases from V and 4 bases from J, with 11 bases between. This CDR3 is built from 12 residues. Germline CDR1 reads SEHNR; CDR2 reads FQNEAQ (reference sequence). The CDR3 DNA sequence: TGTGCCAGCGGGGGGGGAGGCACTGAAGCTTTCTTT. Translation gives CASGGGGTEAFF. The entire variable domain, with the rest obtained from reference TRBV7-9 and TRBJ1-1, is as follows: DTGVSQNPRHKITKRGQNVTFRCDPISEHNRLYWYRQTLGQGPEFLTYFQNEAQLEKSRLLSDRFSAERPKGSFSTLEIQRTEQGDSAMYLCASGGGGTEAFFGQGTRLTVV.

The rearrangement uses TRBV29-1 and TRBJ2-7; 7 nucleotides align to TRBD1. The trim removed 1 base at V and 2 bases at J, leaving 17 bases unmatched. The CDR3 has 18 amino acids. Germline-derived CDR1 and CDR2 are SQVTM and ANQGSEA. In nucleotides, the CDR3 is TGCAGCGTTGAAGGCAGCGCAGGGAGCAGGGACAGAGCCTACGAGCAGTACTTC. Translating gives CSVEGSAGSRDRAYEQYF.